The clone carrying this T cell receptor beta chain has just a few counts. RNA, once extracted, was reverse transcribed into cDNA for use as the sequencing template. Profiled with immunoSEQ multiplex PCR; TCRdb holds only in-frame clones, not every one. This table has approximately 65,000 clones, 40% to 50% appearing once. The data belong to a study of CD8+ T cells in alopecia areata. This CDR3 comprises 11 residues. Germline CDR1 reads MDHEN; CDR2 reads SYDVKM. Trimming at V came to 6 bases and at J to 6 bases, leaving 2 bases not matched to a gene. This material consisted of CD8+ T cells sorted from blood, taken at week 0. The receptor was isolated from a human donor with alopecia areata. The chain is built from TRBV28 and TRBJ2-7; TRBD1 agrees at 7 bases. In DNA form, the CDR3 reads TGTGCCAGCAGCAGGACAGGCGAGCAGTACTTC. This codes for CASSRTGEQYF. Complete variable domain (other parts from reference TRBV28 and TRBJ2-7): DVKVTQSSRYLVKRTGEKVFLECVQDMDHENMFWYRQDPGLGLRLIYFSYDVKMKEKGDIPEGYSVSREKKERFSLILESASTNQTSMYLCASSRTGEQYFGPGTRLTVT.